This record looks at one T cell receptor beta chain sequence and its context. CDR1 LGHNA and CDR2 YSLEER come from the germline V gene. The trim removed 1 base at V and 4 bases at J, leaving 6 bases unmatched. CDR3 length: 16 residues. The sample belongs to a study of early T cells in non-severe SARS-CoV-2 infection. TCRdb reprocessed the 5' RACE reads via MiXCR and lists one record per CDR3 protein. The sample has roughly 50,000 distinct CDR3 sequences, approximately 6% seen once. Sequencing used whole blood, obtained at baseline. The sequence derives from an adult who was a healthcare worker with PCR-confirmed SARS-CoV-2 infection or an uninfected control (not recorded which). The rearrangement joins TRBV4-3 to TRBJ1-4, with TRBD1 identical over 7 bases. The chain's CDR3 is CASSQGQDRFNEKLFF. For the CDR3, the DNA is TGCGCCAGCAGCCAAGGCCAGGACAGGTTTAATGAAAAACTGTTTTTT.